This is a list of T cell receptor beta chains from one sample in a study of response to subunit inactivated influenza vaccine. TCRdb redid the calling of the RT-PCR reads with MiXCR, one entry per CDR3 protein. The sample yields around 150,000 distinct CDR3 sequences, around 9.9% seen once. The sequences come from non-naive T cells sorted from PBMCs, collected about 40 days after vaccination. These receptors were collected from a man aged 50 to 60 who received an inactivated influenza vaccine. Both conserved end residues are part of each CDR3. Fields, in order: clone size, V gene, J gene, D gene, CDR3 DNA, CDR3 protein. D genes are given only for firm matches. Expanded clones get a size class; other rows say once, few or many, or leave the size out.

few,TRBV11-2,TRBJ2-2,NA,TGTGCCAGCAGCTTAGGGTGGCTTACGAACACCGGGGAGCTGTTTTTT,CASSLGWLTNTGELFF
NA,TRBV5-1,TRBJ1-1,NA,TGCGCCAGCAGCTTGGATGGGGGCGGCACTGAAGCTTTCTTT,CASSLDGGGTEAFF
NA,TRBV4-2,TRBJ2-4,TRBD2,TGTGCCAGCAGCCAAGTGGGCGGGGGAGAAAACATTCAGTACTTC,CASSQVGGGENIQYF
many,TRBV4-1,TRBJ1-1,NA,TGCGCCAGCAGCCCACAAATAACTGGCGCTGAAGCTTTCTTT,CASSPQITGAEAFF
NA,TRBV6-6,TRBJ2-5,NA,TGTGCCAGCAGTTCAAGGGAGGCAGAGACCCAGTACTTC,CASSSREAETQYF
NA,TRBV12-3/TRBV12-4,TRBJ2-1,NA,TGTACCCGCAGTCTCTCGTGGGAGGTACCTACCCTTTCCTACAATGAGCAGTTCTTC,CTRSLSWEVPTLSYNEQFF
many,TRBV10-3,TRBJ2-3,NA,TGTGCCACCGCCGGAAACACAGATACGCAGTATTTT,CATAGNTDTQYF
NA,TRBV28,TRBJ2-7,TRBD1,TGTGCCAGCAGCCCTGGGGACAGGGGTTTAGAGCAGTACTTC,CASSPGDRGLEQYF
NA,TRBV7-2,TRBJ2-5,TRBD2,TGTGCCAGCAGCTTCGTTACTAGCGGGAGGGCCGGAGAGACCCAGTACTTC,CASSFVTSGRAGETQYF
NA,TRBV30,TRBJ2-3,NA,TGTGCCTGGAGTGCCCATCTAGATACGCAGTATTTT,CAWSAHLDTQYF
NA,TRBV20-1,TRBJ2-7,NA,TGCTGTGCTAGAGATCTTTCCCTAGCAACCGCCTACGAGCAGTACTTC,CCARDLSLATAYEQYF
NA,TRBV5-4,TRBJ2-7,NA,TGTGCCAGCAGCTTCGGTGGGGGAAATTCCTACGAGCAGTACTTC,CASSFGGGNSYEQYF
many,TRBV5-6,TRBJ2-3,NA,TGTGCCAGCAGCTTGGACAGGACAGGCACAGATACGCAGTATTTT,CASSLDRTGTDTQYF
many,TRBV5-6,TRBJ2-7,NA,TGTGCCAGCAGCTTGGACGTATACGAGCAGTACTTC,CASSLDVYEQYF
NA,TRBV20-1,TRBJ2-5,TRBD2,TGCAGTGCTGTCGTGGGGAGGACTAGCGGGAGAAAGAGGGAGACCCAGTACTTC,CSAVVGRTSGRKRETQYF
NA,TRBV7-9,TRBJ1-4,NA,TGTGCCAGCAGGGGGTCTAATGAAAAACTGTTTTTT,CASRGSNEKLFF
many,TRBV12-3/TRBV12-4,TRBJ2-4,NA,TGTGCCAGCAGTTTAAGCCAGGGGCTAAACATTCAGTACTTC,CASSLSQGLNIQYF
many,TRBV29-1,TRBJ2-2,NA,TGCAGCGTTCGGGAGTACACCGGGGAGCTGTTTTTT,CSVREYTGELFF
NA,TRBV6-2/TRBV6-3,TRBJ2-6,TRBD1,TGTGCCAGCAGTCTGGGACAGGGGAGACGATCTGGGGCCAACGTCCTGACTTTC,CASSLGQGRRSGANVLTF
many,TRBV29-1,TRBJ2-7,NA,TGCAGCGGTCAGGTCCTCCAAGAGCAGTACTTC,CSGQVLQEQYF
few,TRBV28,TRBJ2-5,NA,TGTGCCAGCAGCCGATCATCGGCCCCGGAGACCCAGTACTTC,CASSRSSAPETQYF
many,TRBV24-1,TRBJ2-2,TRBD2,TGTGCCACCAGTGATTTGCCCGGGGGGGGGCCGTCCGGGGAGCTGTTTTTT,CATSDLPGGGPSGELFF
many,TRBV20-1,TRBJ1-2,NA,TGCAGTGCTAGTACGGGGCCGGGCTACACCTTC,CSASTGPGYTF
few,TRBV27,TRBJ2-7,TRBD2,TGTGCCAGCAGTTTATCGCGGGGTATGGACGGGGGGACCTACGAGCAGTACTTC,CASSLSRGMDGGTYEQYF
many,TRBV5-1,TRBJ2-5,NA,TGCGCCAGCCGTGACAGCGGAGGACAAGAGACCCAGTACTTC,CASRDSGGQETQYF
few,TRBV20-1,TRBJ1-6,TRBD1,TGCAGTGCTAGCATGCTGCGCCGCCCCGGACAGGGTCTTTCACCCCTCCACTTT,CSASMLRRPGQGLSPLHF
many,TRBV5-1,TRBJ2-7,TRBD1,TGCGCCAGCAGCTCCCGGGACAGGGTGGTCGAGCAGTACTTC,CASSSRDRVVEQYF
many,TRBV21-1,TRBJ2-7,NA,TGTGCCAGCTCCTTCACCGGCGAAGGGATCGAGCAGTACTTC,CASSFTGEGIEQYF
many,TRBV29-1,TRBJ1-3,NA,TGCAGCGTTGAACTGGCTGGAAACACCATATATTTT,CSVELAGNTIYF
many,TRBV20-1,TRBJ2-4,TRBD1,TGCAGTGCTAGAGGACAGGGGCGGGGTCCCAAAAACATTCAGTACTTC,CSARGQGRGPKNIQYF
many,TRBV14,TRBJ2-2,NA,TGTGCCAGCAGCCAAGACCCGGTTCGGGGCCATCTCACCGGGGAGCTGTTTTTT,CASSQDPVRGHLTGELFF
few,TRBV28,TRBJ2-1,NA,TGTGCCAGCAGTAGAATGACAGGGACTGCGTTCTTC,CASSRMTGTAFF
NA,TRBV12-3/TRBV12-4,TRBJ1-5,TRBD1,TGTGCCAGCAGCGACAGGGCCAGTCAGCCCCAGCATTTT,CASSDRASQPQHF
few,TRBV20-1,TRBJ1-1,TRBD1,TGCAGTGCTAGCCGGACAGGGGAGGCAGGTGAAGCTTTCTTT,CSASRTGEAGEAFF
few,TRBV7-7,TRBJ2-5,NA,TGTGCCAGCAGCTTAGGCCAGGCCAGCCAAGAGACCCAGTACTTC,CASSLGQASQETQYF
NA,TRBV28,TRBJ2-1,TRBD2,TGTGCCAGCAGCAACGCCGGGACTAGCGGGGGGTTTAATGAGCAGTTCTTC,CASSNAGTSGGFNEQFF
few,TRBV15,TRBJ2-1,NA,TGTGCCACCAGCAGAGATCTTGGCGAGGATGAGCAGTTCTTC,CATSRDLGEDEQFF
NA,TRBV10-1,TRBJ2-5,TRBD1,TGCGCCAGCAGTGTCGGGACAGGGGGCCCCGAGACCCAGTACTTC,CASSVGTGGPETQYF
many,TRBV20-1,TRBJ2-3,TRBD2,TGCAGTGCTCCGCCTCAACTAGCGGCAGATACGCAGTATTTT,CSAPPQLAADTQYF
NA,TRBV29-1,TRBJ1-2,NA,TGCAGCGTTCCCCGAAACTATGGCTACACCTTC,CSVPRNYGYTF
NA,TRBV20-1,TRBJ2-3,TRBD2,TGCAGTGCTAGTCCTAGCGGGAGAACAGATACGCAGGATTTT,CSASPSGRTDTQDF
NA,TRBV6-5,TRBJ1-5,NA,TGTGCCAGCAGTTACTCAGGGGGATTACTTCAGCCCCAGCATTTT,CASSYSGGLLQPQHF
NA,TRBV12-3/TRBV12-4,TRBJ2-3,TRBD2,TGTGCCAGCACCTCTAACGGGAGGACAGATACGCAGTATTTT,CASTSNGRTDTQYF
NA,TRBV20-1,TRBJ2-3,NA,TGCAGTGCTAGACTAGCGACTAGCACAGATACGCAGTATTTT,CSARLATSTDTQYF
few,TRBV9,TRBJ2-1,TRBD2,TGTGCCAGCAGCGTCTTACTAGCGGGGTACAATGAGCAGTTCTTC,CASSVLLAGYNEQFF
few,TRBV20-1,TRBJ2-1,TRBD1,TGCAGTGCTAGTCCCCGGACAGGGCGTTTCGATGAGCAGTTCTTC,CSASPRTGRFDEQFF
NA,TRBV20-1,TRBJ2-1,TRBD2,TGCAGTGCCACGATACTAGCGGACTCCTACAATGAGCAGTTCTTC,CSATILADSYNEQFF
many,TRBV5-1,TRBJ2-3,NA,TGCGCCAGCAGCTTGTCAGATACGCAGTATTTT,CASSLSDTQYF
NA,TRBV16,TRBJ1-6,NA,TGTGCCAGCAGCCGGACATCACGAAAGGGTAATTCACCCCTCCACTTT,CASSRTSRKGNSPLHF
NA,TRBV7-9,TRBJ2-1,NA,TGTGCCAGCAGCCCGCTTCCGAGGGAGCAGTTCTTC,CASSPLPREQFF
NA,TRBV5-1,TRBJ1-3,NA,TGCGCCAGCAGCTTGGTACCCAGGGGCCCCTCTGGAAACACCATATATTTT,CASSLVPRGPSGNTIYF
few,TRBV5-1,TRBJ1-5,NA,TGCGCCAGCAGCTTGGGAGGGTCTAGCAATCAGCCCCAGCATTTT,CASSLGGSSNQPQHF
NA,TRBV5-1,TRBJ2-5,NA,TGCGCCAGCTCGCCCCAAGCGTCGGGTGAGACCCAGTACTTC,CASSPQASGETQYF
medium-sized,TRBV4-3,TRBJ2-2,NA,TGCGCCAGCAGCCAAGACAGGGTTCCCCCGAACACCGGGGAGCTGTTTTTT,CASSQDRVPPNTGELFF
few,TRBV7-2,TRBJ2-2,NA,TGTGCCAGCAGCGCGGGACATCGGGAGCTGTTTTTT,CASSAGHRELFF
NA,TRBV12-3/TRBV12-4,TRBJ2-1,NA,TGTGCCAGCAGTGAAAGGCAGACCTACAATGAGCAGTTCTTC,CASSERQTYNEQFF
few,TRBV28,TRBJ2-2,NA,TGTGCCAGCAGTTTAGCGGCAGGGACCGGGGAGCTGTTTTTT,CASSLAAGTGELFF
few,TRBV5-5,TRBJ2-7,NA,TGTGCCAGCAGCTATCTACAGGCCTCGGGATCCTACGAGCAGTACTTC,CASSYLQASGSYEQYF
few,TRBV3-1,TRBJ1-2,NA,TGTGCCAGCAGCCAAGATCAAGCAGGGCTATATGGCTACACCTTC,CASSQDQAGLYGYTF